One and the same sample provided the 32 T cell receptor beta chains below, sequenced in a study of T cells in Graves' hyperthyroidism and ophthalmopathy. Amplified regions were TCR beta CDR3 sequences from RNA transcripts. An initial round of RT-PCR targeting the TCR CDR3 relied on the HTBI primer set. From the multiplex PCR reads, TCRdb called clonotypes with MiXCR, one entry per CDR3 protein. The sample has about 130,000 distinct CDR3 sequences, over 20% seen once. Sequencing was carried out using blood. These receptors all stem from a woman aged 45-65 years with Graves' hyperthyroidism that later progressed to Graves' ophthalmopathy.

V and J are TRBV28 and TRBJ2-3, with 10 bases that match TRBD1. CDR1 is MDHEN, CDR2 SYDVKM, per germline. The CDR3 runs 17 residues. With 6 bases clipped from V and 7 bases from J, the junction kept 16 bases outside the gene matches. The DNA for the CDR3 is TGTGCCAGCAGCCGTAGCGGGATTGGGACAGGGGATTATACGCAGTATTTT. As protein: CASSRSGIGTGDYTQYF.

Many counts were recorded for this clonotype. This chain joins TRBV20-1 and TRBJ1-1; D may be TRBD1 (5 bases). CDR3 length equals 15 residues. V was trimmed by 1 base and J by 3 bases, leaving 15 bases between them. The germline CDR1 and CDR2 sequences are DFQATT and SNEGSKA (reference sequence). The chain's CDR3 is CSARGHTGTDTEAFF. CDR3 DNA sequence: TGCAGTGCTAGAGGGCATACGGGGACGGACACTGAAGCTTTCTTT.

The chain recombines TRBV28 with TRBJ2-7, with 10 nucleotides matching TRBD1. This CDR3 contains 15 residues. The trim removed 3 bases at V and 4 bases at J, leaving 6 bases unmatched. From germline, CDR1 is MDHEN and CDR2 SYDVKM. The CDR3 here is CASSFPGTGDYEQYF. For the CDR3, the DNA is TGTGCCAGCAGTTTCCCCGGGACAGGGGATTACGAGCAGTACTTC.

This clonotype has just a few counts. The chain has TRBV5-1 and TRBJ2-6; D gene unclear. Per germline, CDR1 SGHRS and CDR2 YFSETQ. The CDR3 totals 14 residues. The V and J ends lost 2 bases and 0 bases respectively, with 3 bases between them. The chain's CDR3 is CASSFDSGANVLTF. CDR3 coding DNA: TGCGCCAGCAGCTTTGACTCTGGGGCCAACGTCCTGACTTTC.

This chain links TRBV28 with TRBJ1-5, with 9 bases that match TRBD1. CDR3 size: 14 residues. Germline assignment: CDR1 MDHEN and CDR2 SYDVKM. With 5 bases clipped from V and 6 bases from J, the junction kept 5 bases outside the gene matches. CDR3 protein: CASSGDRAGQPQHF. CDR3 nucleotide sequence: TGTGCCAGCAGTGGGGACAGGGCCGGTCAGCCCCAGCATTTT. Complete variable domain (other parts from reference TRBV28 and TRBJ1-5): DVKVTQSSRYLVKRTGEKVFLECVQDMDHENMFWYRQDPGLGLRLIYFSYDVKMKEKGDIPEGYSVSREKKERFSLILESASTNQTSMYLCASSGDRAGQPQHFGDGTRLSIL.

This chain joins TRBV12-3 or TRBV12-4 and TRBJ2-1, with D perhaps being TRBD1 or TRBD2 (5 bases each). CDR3 length equals 18 residues. V was shortened by 0 bases and J by 0 bases, with 15 bases between the two germline ends. The CDR3 coding sequence is TGTGCCAGCAGTTTAGCTCTGGGACGTCGGAGCTCCTACAATGAGCAGTTCTTC. Protein product: CASSLALGRRSSYNEQFF.

In nucleotides, the CDR3 is TGCGCCAGCAGCCGAGGGACTAGCGGGGATCTCACAGATACGCAGTATTTT. The encoded protein is CASSRGTSGDLTDTQYF. The chain combines TRBV5-1 with TRBJ2-3; 13 nucleotides line up with TRBD2. J gave up 2 bases and V 4 bases, and 7 bases lay outside the gene matches. Germline V lookup: CDR1 SGHRS, CDR2 YFSETQ. The CDR3 length is 17 residues.

The genes are TRBV20-1 and TRBJ2-1; 8 bases are a match to TRBD2. After removal of 6 bases from V and 7 bases from J, the junction contained 5 bases not matched to a gene. In germline, CDR1 is DFQATT, CDR2 SNEGSKA (reference sequence). CDR3 length equals 12 residues. In nucleotides, the CDR3 is TGCAGTGCCGGGGGCGGGAGGAATGAGCAGTTCTTC. Translation: CSAGGGRNEQFF.

A note on this clonotype: This may be a read error: a much more frequent sequence differs by one nucleotide. The V call is TRBV6-1, the J call TRBJ1-1; D is unclear. CDR1 and CDR2 from the germline V gene are MNHNS and SASEGT. The CDR3 has 13 residues. CDR3 region: CVSSPGSYTEAFF. CDR3 DNA: TGTGTCAGCAGTCCAGGCTCTTACACTGAAGCTTTCTTT.

There are many counts of this clonotype. The chain links TRBV28 to TRBJ1-5; D may be TRBD1 (5 bases). Germline CDR1 is MDHEN and CDR2 is SYDVKM. Trimming took off 6 bases at V and 5 bases at J, with 11 bases between the two ends. This CDR3 spans 13 amino acids. Here the CDR3 reads CASSEQGYQPQHF. CDR3 DNA sequence: TGTGCCAGCAGCGAGCAGGGATATCAGCCCCAGCATTTT. Together with reference TRBV28 and TRBJ1-5, the CDR3 gives the full variable domain: DVKVTQSSRYLVKRTGEKVFLECVQDMDHENMFWYRQDPGLGLRLIYFSYDVKMKEKGDIPEGYSVSREKKERFSLILESASTNQTSMYLCASSEQGYQPQHFGDGTRLSIL.

This clonotype was recorded once. The chain employs TRBV20-1 and TRBJ2-7, with TRBD2 identical over 7 bases. With V trimmed by 0 bases and J by 4 bases, 9 bases remained unmatched. Per germline, CDR1 DFQATT and CDR2 SNEGSKA (reference sequence). The CDR3 loop spans 15 amino acids. In DNA, the CDR3 is TGCAGTGCTAGAGACCCCGGGACTACCAGATACGAGCAGTACTTC. This translates into CSARDPGTTRYEQYF.

The sample holds many counts of this clonotype. The CDR3 nucleotides read TGTGCCAGCAGCGTATACGGAGGTAGTCCTAGTACGCAGTATTTT. Translated: CASSVYGGSPSTQYF. J is TRBJ2-3 and V is TRBV11-2, with D perhaps matching TRBD2 (5 bases). Trimming took off 5 bases at V and 8 bases at J, with 20 bases between the two ends. Germline V gene data show CDR1 as SGHAT and CDR2 as FQNNGV. The CDR3 has 15 residues. The whole variable domain, filled in from reference TRBV11-2 and TRBJ2-3, reads EAGVAQSPRYKIIEKRQSVAFWCNPISGHATLYWYQQILGQGPKLLIQFQNNGVVDDSQLPKDRFSAERLKGVDSTLKIQPAKLEDSAVYLCASSVYGGSPSTQYFGPGTRLTVL.

This clonotype was picked up many times. The J gene is TRBJ2-1, the V gene TRBV5-1, with a tentative D call TRBD2 (6 bases). This CDR3 contains 14 residues. V was shortened by 0 bases and J by 6 bases, with 10 bases between the two germline ends. Per germline, CDR1 SGHRS and CDR2 YFSETQ. CDR3 sequence (DNA): TGCGCCAGCAGCTTGGAGCAGACTAGCAATGAGCAGTTCTTC. It translates to CASSLEQTSNEQFF.

The sample holds one count of this clonotype. The V call is TRBV10-3, the J call TRBJ1-1, with 8 nucleotides matching TRBD1. V shed 2 bases and J 1 base; nucleotides not matched to a gene: 3. The CDR3 runs 15 residues. Germline assignment: CDR1 ENHRY and CDR2 SYGVKD. This CDR3 reads CAISEQGAENTEAFF. In DNA, the CDR3 is TGTGCCATCAGTGAGCAGGGGGCTGAGAACACTGAAGCTTTCTTT.

This clonotype showed up many times. The V gene is TRBV28, the J gene TRBJ1-2, with D perhaps TRBD1 (6 bases). Deletions cut 6 bases from V and 3 bases from J, with 14 bases between. The CDR3 totals 14 residues. The V gene's germline CDR1 is MDHEN and CDR2 SYDVKM. As DNA, the CDR3 is TGTGCCAGCAGCGTGAATAGGGGGGACTATGGCTACACCTTC. Translation: CASSVNRGDYGYTF.

This clonotype was counted a few times. This chain joins TRBV7-6 and TRBJ1-4; TRBD1 aligns across 11 bases. The length of the CDR3 is 16 residues. The V segment lost 6 bases and the J segment 6 bases; nucleotides outside the gene matches: 9. Germline loops: CDR1 SGHVS, CDR2 FNYEAQ. DNA of the CDR3: TGTGCCAGCAGACGAATACCGGGACAGGGGGATGAAAAACTGTTTTTT. Translating gives CASRRIPGQGDEKLFF.

The J gene is TRBJ2-1, the V gene TRBV28, with D possibly called TRBD1 or TRBD2 (5 bases each). This CDR3 has 12 residues. Trimming stripped 8 bases from V and 6 bases from J, with 11 bases between. CDR1 is MDHEN and CDR2 is SYDVKM in the germline V gene. The CDR3 coding sequence is TGTGCCAGCGAGGGGTTCGGCAATGAGCAGTTCTTC. It codes for CASEGFGNEQFF.

The V call is TRBV18, the J call TRBJ1-2; D perhaps matches TRBD1 (5 bases). The CDR3 is made up of 17 amino acids. In germline, CDR1 is KGHSH, CDR2 LQKENI. Trimming shortened V by 3 bases and J by 1 base, and 18 bases separated the two germline ends. The DNA of the CDR3 is TGTGCCAGCTCACCGGAATGGGACTCACATCTTAACTATGGCTACACCTTC. Translating gives CASSPEWDSHLNYGYTF.

This clonotype was counted only a few times. DNA for the CDR3: TGCGCCAGCAGCCCTACTTCTGACGAGGAGACCCAGTACTTC. It codes for CASSPTSDEETQYF. V usage is TRBV5-1 and J usage is TRBJ2-5; D gene uncertain. The germline gives CDR1 SGHRS, CDR2 YFSETQ. This CDR3 comprises 14 residues. V was cut by 4 bases and J by 5 bases, with 15 bases left in between.

The chain combines TRBV5-1 with TRBJ2-7, with D possibly called TRBD1 or TRBD2 (5 bases each). The CDR3 runs 14 residues. From germline, CDR1 is SGHRS and CDR2 YFSETQ. Trimming took off 4 bases at V and 0 bases at J, with 11 bases between the two ends. CDR3 nucleotide sequence: TGCGCCAGCAGCCCAGAGGGGCTCTCCTACGAGCAGTACTTC. It encodes CASSPEGLSYEQYF.

This clonotype has just one count. The chain combines TRBV7-9 with TRBJ2-2, with TRBD2 identical over 9 bases. Trimming at V came to 8 bases and at J to 7 bases, leaving 17 bases not matched to a gene. This CDR3 contains 17 residues. The germline CDR1 and CDR2 sequences are SEHNR and FQNEAQ (reference sequence). CDR3 in amino acids: CASFQGSGSNVDGELFF. The CDR3 bases are TGTGCCAGCTTCCAGGGTAGCGGGAGTAACGTTGACGGGGAGCTGTTTTTT.

This clonotype has a count of ten or more. The rearrangement links TRBV29-1 to TRBJ2-5, with no clear D. Between the trimmed V and J ends, which lost 2 bases and 5 bases, there was a span of 15 bases. The CDR3 is 14 amino acids. Per the germline V gene, CDR1 is SQVTM and CDR2 is ANQGSEA. CDR3 sequence (DNA): TGCAGCGTTGAACCGGCACAACTGGGGGAGACCCAGTACTTC. This translates into CSVEPAQLGETQYF.

This clonotype appeared many times. The chain joins TRBV7-9 to TRBJ2-3; 7 positions match TRBD2. The ends lost 1 base at V and 0 bases at J; junction bases unmatched: 4. Germline values: CDR1 SEHNR, CDR2 FQNEAQ (reference sequence). The CDR3 has 16 amino acids. DNA for the CDR3: TGTGCCAGCAGCTTAGGCCTAGCGGATAGCACAGATACGCAGTATTTT. It translates to CASSLGLADSTDTQYF. The whole variable domain, remainder taken from reference TRBV7-9 and TRBJ2-3, is DTGVSQNPRHKITKRGQNVTFRCDPISEHNRLYWYRQTLGQGPEFLTYFQNEAQLEKSRLLSDRFSAERPKGSFSTLEIQRTEQGDSAMYLCASSLGLADSTDTQYFGPGTRLTVL.

V gene TRBV28 combines with J gene TRBJ2-7; 7 nucleotides agree with TRBD2. From germline, CDR1 is MDHEN and CDR2 SYDVKM. V shed 10 bases and J 4 bases; nucleotides not matched to a gene: 13. The CDR3 length is 14 residues. The CDR3 region has the DNA TGTGCCACCTCAGAGGGCGGGAGAGGGTACGAGCAGTACGTC. Translated: CATSEGGRGYEQYV.

The chain carries TRBV27 and TRBJ1-5; possible D gene TRBD1, 6 bases. Germline CDR1 MNHEY, CDR2 SMNVEV (reference sequence). V was pared by 2 bases and J by 10 bases, with 15 bases between. This CDR3 is built from 14 residues. The CDR3: CASSLSGQTDPQHF. The CDR3 nucleotides read TGTGCCAGCAGTTTAAGTGGACAGACTGATCCCCAGCATTTT.

The chain has TRBV28 and TRBJ1-2; 8 nucleotides align to TRBD1. J was trimmed by 7 bases and V by 6 bases; bases with no gene match: 13. The germline V gene has CDR1 MDHEN and CDR2 SYDVKM. The length of the CDR3 is 15 residues. CDR3 loop: CASSIIGTGAIGYTF. CDR3 sequence (DNA): TGTGCCAGCAGCATAATCGGGACAGGTGCAATTGGCTACACCTTC.

This clonotype has a count of ten or more. A read error may account for a junction end that differs from germline. The V gene is TRBV12-3 or TRBV12-4, the J gene TRBJ2-5; 12 nucleotides match TRBD2. The CDR3 runs to 13 residues. The CDR3 loop is CASMRLAGETRYF. CDR3 DNA: TGTGCCAGCATGAGACTAGCGGGAGAGACCCGGTACTTC.

This chain links TRBV27 with TRBJ2-1; TRBD2 agrees at 13 bases. The CDR3 consists of 16 residues. V lost 4 bases to trimming and J lost 6 bases; unmatched junction nucleotides: 6. CDR1 and CDR2 (germline): MNHEY, SMNVEV (reference sequence). Here the CDR3 reads CASSSLTSGRANEQFF. The DNA of the CDR3 is TGTGCCAGCAGTTCCCTCACTAGCGGGAGGGCCAATGAGCAGTTCTTC.

Written as DNA, the CDR3 is TGCAGCGTTGCCGGGATGGGCACTGAAGCTTTCTTT. Protein sequence: CSVAGMGTEAFF. V is TRBV29-1 and J is TRBJ1-1; D call uncertain. The germline V gene encodes CDR1 SQVTM and CDR2 ANQGSEA. The CDR3 sequence is 12 residues long. Trimming left V 4 bases short and J 4 bases short, with 10 bases between.

There are many counts of this clonotype. V and J are TRBV2 and TRBJ2-3; D may match TRBD1 or TRBD2 (5 bases each). This CDR3 has 14 amino acids. CDR1 SNHLY and CDR2 FYNNEI come from the germline V gene. Trimming left V 6 bases short and J 2 bases short, with 12 bases between. The CDR3 coding sequence is TGTGCCAGCAGCCGGGACCAACTCACAGATACGCAGTATTTT. Its protein product is CASSRDQLTDTQYF.

In its sample, this clonotype was seen a few times. The chain uses TRBV6-1 and TRBJ1-4; D not certain. The CDR3 loop spans 12 amino acids. The V end lost 3 bases, the J end lost 7 bases, and 6 bases lay between the germline ends. The germline CDR1 and CDR2 sequences are MNHNS and SASEGT. This CDR3 is CASSDLGEKLFF. CDR3 coding DNA: TGTGCCAGCAGTGACTTGGGTGAAAAACTGTTTTTT.

This chain links TRBV28 with TRBJ2-3; 10 positions agree with TRBD2. Unmatched junction bases numbered 4, after V lost 8 bases and J lost 2 bases. Germline V gene sequence: CDR1 MDHEN, CDR2 SYDVKM. The CDR3 consists of 14 residues. The CDR3 protein is CASFSGRLTDTQYF. In DNA, the CDR3 is TGTGCCAGCTTTAGCGGGAGGCTCACAGATACGCAGTATTTT. The full variable domain, completed using reference TRBV28 and TRBJ2-3, is DVKVTQSSRYLVKRTGEKVFLECVQDMDHENMFWYRQDPGLGLRLIYFSYDVKMKEKGDIPEGYSVSREKKERFSLILESASTNQTSMYLCASFSGRLTDTQYFGPGTRLTVL.